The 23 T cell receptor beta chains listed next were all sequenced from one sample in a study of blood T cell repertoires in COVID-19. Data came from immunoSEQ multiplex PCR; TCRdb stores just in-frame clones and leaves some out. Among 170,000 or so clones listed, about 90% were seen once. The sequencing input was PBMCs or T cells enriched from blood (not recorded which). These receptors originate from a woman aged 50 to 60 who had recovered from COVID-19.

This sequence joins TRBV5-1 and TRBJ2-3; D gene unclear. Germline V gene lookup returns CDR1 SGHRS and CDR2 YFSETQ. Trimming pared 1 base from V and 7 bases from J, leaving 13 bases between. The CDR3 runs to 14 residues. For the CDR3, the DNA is TGCGCCAGCAGCTTGTCAATAGAAGCGCATACGCAGTATTTT. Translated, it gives CASSLSIEAHTQYF.

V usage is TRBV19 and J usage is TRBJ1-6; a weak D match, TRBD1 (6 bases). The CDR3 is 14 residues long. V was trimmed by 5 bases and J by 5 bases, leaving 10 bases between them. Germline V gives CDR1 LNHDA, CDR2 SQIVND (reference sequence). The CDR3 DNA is TGTGCCAGTAGTCCGGACAGAAATAATTCACCCCTCCACTTT. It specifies CASSPDRNNSPLHF.

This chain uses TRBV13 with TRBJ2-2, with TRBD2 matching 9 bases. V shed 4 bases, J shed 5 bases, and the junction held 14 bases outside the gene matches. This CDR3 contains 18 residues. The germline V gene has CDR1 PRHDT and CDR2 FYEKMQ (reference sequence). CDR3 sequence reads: CASSWSLAGFVLTGELFF. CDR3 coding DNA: TGTGCCAGCAGCTGGTCGCTAGCGGGGTTTGTGCTTACCGGGGAGCTGTTTTTT.

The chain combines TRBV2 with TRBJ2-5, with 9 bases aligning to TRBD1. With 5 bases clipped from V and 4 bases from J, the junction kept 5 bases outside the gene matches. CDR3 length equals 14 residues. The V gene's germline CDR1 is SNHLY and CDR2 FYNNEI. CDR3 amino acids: CASSRQGVGETQYF. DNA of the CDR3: TGTGCCAGCAGTCGACAGGGGGTGGGAGAGACCCAGTACTTC.

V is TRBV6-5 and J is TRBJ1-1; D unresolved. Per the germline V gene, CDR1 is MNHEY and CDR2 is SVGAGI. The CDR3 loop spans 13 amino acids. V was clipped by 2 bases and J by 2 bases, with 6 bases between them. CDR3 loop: CASSYQANTEAFF. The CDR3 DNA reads TGTGCCAGCAGTTACCAGGCAAACACTGAAGCTTTCTTT.

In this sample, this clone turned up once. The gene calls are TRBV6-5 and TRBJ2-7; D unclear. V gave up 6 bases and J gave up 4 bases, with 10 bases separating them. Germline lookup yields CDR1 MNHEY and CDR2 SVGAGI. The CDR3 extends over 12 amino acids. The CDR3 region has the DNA TGTGCCAGCAGGGGTGGAGTATACGAGCAGTACTTC. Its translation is CASRGGVYEQYF.

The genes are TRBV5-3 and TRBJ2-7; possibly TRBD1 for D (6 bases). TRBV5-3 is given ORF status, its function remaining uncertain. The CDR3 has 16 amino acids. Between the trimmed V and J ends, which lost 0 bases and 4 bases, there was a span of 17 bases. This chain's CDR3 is CARSLGGAGVSYEQYF. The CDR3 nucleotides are TGTGCCAGAAGCTTGGGAGGGGCAGGGGTGTCGTACGAGCAGTACTTC.

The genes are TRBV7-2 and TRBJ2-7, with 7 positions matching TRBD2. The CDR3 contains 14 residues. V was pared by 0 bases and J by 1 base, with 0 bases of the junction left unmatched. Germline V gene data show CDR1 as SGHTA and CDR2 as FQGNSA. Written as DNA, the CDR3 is TGTGCCAGCAGCTTAGCGCGGGAGTCCTACGAGCAGTACTTC. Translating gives CASSLARESYEQYF.

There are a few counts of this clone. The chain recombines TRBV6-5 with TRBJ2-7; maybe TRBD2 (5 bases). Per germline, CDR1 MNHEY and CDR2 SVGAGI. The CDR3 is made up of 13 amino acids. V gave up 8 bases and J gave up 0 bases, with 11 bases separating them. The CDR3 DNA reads TGTGCCAGCGAGGGTGAAACCTCCTACGAGCAGTACTTC. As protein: CASEGETSYEQYF.

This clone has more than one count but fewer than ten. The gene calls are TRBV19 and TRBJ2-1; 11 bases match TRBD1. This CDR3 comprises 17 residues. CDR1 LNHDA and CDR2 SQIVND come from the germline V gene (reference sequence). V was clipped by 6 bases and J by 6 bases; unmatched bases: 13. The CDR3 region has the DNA TGTGCCAGTAGCCCATTCGCTACCGGGACAGGGGGCAATGAGCAGTTCTTC. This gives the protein CASSPFATGTGGNEQFF.

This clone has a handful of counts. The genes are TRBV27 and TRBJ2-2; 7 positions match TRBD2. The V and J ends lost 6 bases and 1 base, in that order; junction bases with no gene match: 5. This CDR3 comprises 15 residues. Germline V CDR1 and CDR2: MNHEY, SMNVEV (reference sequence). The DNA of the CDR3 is TGTGCCAGCAGCTTTTTAGCGGGGAACACCGGGGAGCTGTTTTTT. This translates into CASSFLAGNTGELFF.

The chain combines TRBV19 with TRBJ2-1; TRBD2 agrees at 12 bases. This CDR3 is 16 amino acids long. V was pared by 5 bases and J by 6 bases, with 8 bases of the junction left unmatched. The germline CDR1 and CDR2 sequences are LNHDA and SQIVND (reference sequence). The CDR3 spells CASSAGTSGRPNEQFF. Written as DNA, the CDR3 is TGTGCCAGTAGTGCGGGGACTAGCGGGCGCCCCAATGAGCAGTTCTTC.

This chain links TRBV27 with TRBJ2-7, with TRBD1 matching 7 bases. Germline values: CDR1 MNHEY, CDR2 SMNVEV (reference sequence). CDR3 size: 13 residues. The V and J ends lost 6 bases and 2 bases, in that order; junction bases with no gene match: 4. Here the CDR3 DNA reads TGTGCCAGCAGCCCCGGGACAGCCTACGAGCAGTACTTC. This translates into CASSPGTAYEQYF.

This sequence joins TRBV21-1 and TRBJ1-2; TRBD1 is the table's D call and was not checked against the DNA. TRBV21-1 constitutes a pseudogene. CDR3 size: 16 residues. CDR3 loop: CASSKASGDMVYGYTF. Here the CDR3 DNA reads TGTGCCAGCAGCAAAGCCTCAGGGGACATGGTCTATGGCTACACCTTC.

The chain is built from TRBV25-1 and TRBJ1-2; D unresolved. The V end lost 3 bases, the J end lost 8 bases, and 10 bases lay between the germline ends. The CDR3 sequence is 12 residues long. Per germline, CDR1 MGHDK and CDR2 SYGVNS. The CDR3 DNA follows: TGTGCCAGCAGTGATTATTTACGGGGCTACACCTTC. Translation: CASSDYLRGYTF.

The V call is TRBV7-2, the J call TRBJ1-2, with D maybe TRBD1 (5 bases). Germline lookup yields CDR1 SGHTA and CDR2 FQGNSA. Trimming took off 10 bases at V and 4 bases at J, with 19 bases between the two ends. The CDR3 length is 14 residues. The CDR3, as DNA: TGTGCCACAGGGCGGACCGAACCCAGCTATGGCTACACCTTC. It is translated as CATGRTEPSYGYTF.

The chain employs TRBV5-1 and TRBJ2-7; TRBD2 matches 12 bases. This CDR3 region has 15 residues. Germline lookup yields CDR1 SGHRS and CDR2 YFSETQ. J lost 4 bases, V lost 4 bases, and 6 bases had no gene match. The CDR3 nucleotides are TGCGCCAGCAGCACGGGACTAGCGGGCTTTTACGAGCAGTACTTC. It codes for CASSTGLAGFYEQYF.

The CDR3 reads CASTPDWTDGYTF. Here the CDR3 DNA reads TGTGCCAGCACCCCCGATTGGACAGATGGCTACACCTTC. This chain joins TRBV28 and TRBJ1-2, with D possibly TRBD1 on 6 matching bases. CDR1 is MDHEN, CDR2 SYDVKM, per germline. V was shortened by 7 bases and J by 6 bases, with 15 bases between the two germline ends. The CDR3 is 13 residues long.

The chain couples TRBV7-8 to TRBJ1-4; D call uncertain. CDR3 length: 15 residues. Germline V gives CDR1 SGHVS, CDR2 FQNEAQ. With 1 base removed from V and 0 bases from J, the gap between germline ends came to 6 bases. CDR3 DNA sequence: TGTGCCAGCAGCTTAGACGGGTCAACTAATGAAAAACTGTTTTTT. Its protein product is CASSLDGSTNEKLFF.

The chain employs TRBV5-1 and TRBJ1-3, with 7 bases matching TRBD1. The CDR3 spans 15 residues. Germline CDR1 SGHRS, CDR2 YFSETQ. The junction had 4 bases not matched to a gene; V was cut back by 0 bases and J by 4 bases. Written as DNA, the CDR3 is TGCGCCAGCAGCTTGGTACCACAGGGGGGAAACACCATATATTTT. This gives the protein CASSLVPQGGNTIYF. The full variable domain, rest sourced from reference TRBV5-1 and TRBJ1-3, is KAGVTQTPRYLIKTRGQQVTLSCSPISGHRSVSWYQQTPGQGLQFLFEYFSETQRNKGNFPGRFSGRQFSNSRSEMNVSTLELGDSALYLCASSLVPQGGNTIYFGEGSWLTVV.

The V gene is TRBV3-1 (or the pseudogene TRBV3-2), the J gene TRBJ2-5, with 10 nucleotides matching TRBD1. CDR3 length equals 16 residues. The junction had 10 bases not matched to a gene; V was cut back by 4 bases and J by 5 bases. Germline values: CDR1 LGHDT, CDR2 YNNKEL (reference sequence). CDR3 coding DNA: TGTGCCAGCAGCCGATCCGGGACAGGGGTCTGGGAGACCCAGTACTTC. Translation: CASSRSGTGVWETQYF.

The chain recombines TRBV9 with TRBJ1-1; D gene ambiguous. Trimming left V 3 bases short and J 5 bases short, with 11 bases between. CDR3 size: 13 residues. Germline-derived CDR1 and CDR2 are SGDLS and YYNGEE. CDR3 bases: TGTGCCAGCAGCGGAGAATGGAGGACTGAAGCTTTCTTT. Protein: CASSGEWRTEAFF.

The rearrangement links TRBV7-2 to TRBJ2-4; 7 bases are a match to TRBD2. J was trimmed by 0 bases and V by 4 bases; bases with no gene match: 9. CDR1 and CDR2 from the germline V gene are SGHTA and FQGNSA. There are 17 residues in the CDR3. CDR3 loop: CASSSPIAGLAKNIQYF. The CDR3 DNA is TGTGCCAGCAGCTCCCCTATAGCGGGCTTAGCCAAAAACATTCAGTACTTC. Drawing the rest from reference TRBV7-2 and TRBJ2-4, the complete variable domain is GAGVSQSPSNKVTEKGKDVELRCDPISGHTALYWYRQSLGQGLEFLIYFQGNSAPDKSGLPSDRFSAERTGGSVSTLTIQRTQQEDSAVYLCASSSPIAGLAKNIQYFGAGTRLSVL.